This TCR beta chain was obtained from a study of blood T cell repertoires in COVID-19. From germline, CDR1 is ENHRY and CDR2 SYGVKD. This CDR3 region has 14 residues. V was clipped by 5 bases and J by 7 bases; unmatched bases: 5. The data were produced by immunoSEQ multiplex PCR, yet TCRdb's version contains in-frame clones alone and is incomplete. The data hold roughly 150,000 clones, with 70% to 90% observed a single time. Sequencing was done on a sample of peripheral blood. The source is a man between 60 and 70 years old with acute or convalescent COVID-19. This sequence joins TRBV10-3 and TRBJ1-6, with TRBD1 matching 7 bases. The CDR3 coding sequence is TGTGCCATCAGTACACCGGGACAGAATTCACCCCTCCACTTT. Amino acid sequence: CAISTPGQNSPLHF.